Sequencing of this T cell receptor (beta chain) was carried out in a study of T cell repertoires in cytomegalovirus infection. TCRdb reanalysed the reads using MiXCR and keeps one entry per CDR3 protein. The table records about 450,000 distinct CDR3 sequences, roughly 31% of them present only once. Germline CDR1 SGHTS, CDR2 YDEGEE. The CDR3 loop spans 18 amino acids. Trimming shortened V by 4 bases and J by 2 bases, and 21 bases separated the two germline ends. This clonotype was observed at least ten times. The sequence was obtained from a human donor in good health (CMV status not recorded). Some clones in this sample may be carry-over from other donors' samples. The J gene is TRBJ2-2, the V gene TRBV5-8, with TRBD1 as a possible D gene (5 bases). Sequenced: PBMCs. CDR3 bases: TGTGCCAGCAGCCCTGAAGTGTGGGGCTGGGAAAACACCGGGGAGCTGTTTTTT. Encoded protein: CASSPEVWGWENTGELFF.